One sample yielded the 22 T cell receptor beta chains listed below, sequenced in a study of PD-1 blockade in classical Hodgkin lymphoma. Clones were read by immunoSEQ multiplex PCR, and TCRdb kept only the in-frame ones, dropping some. Of about 21,000 clones in the sample, roughly 72% are singletons; the top ten hold nearly 6%. Exposure to brentuximab vedotin varied, and each patient had relapsed following autologous stem cell transplantation. The sequenced sample was peripheral blood mononuclear cells (PBMCs), obtained at baseline. The receptors stem from a human donor with classical Hodgkin lymphoma.

This clone has only a few counts. The J gene is TRBJ2-3, the V gene TRBV5-1, with no clear D. Germline V gene sequence: CDR1 SGHRS, CDR2 YFSETQ. Trimming stripped 0 bases from V and 1 base from J, with 3 bases between. This CDR3 is 13 amino acids long. CDR3 amino acids: CASSLDGTDTQYF. DNA for the CDR3: TGCGCCAGCAGCTTGGACGGCACAGATACGCAGTATTTT.

V is TRBV27 and J is TRBJ2-7, with D possibly TRBD2 on 5 matching bases. The V gene's germline CDR1 is MNHEY and CDR2 SMNVEV (reference sequence). The V end lost 5 bases, the J end lost 9 bases, and 17 bases lay between the germline ends. The length of the CDR3 is 13 residues. The CDR3 DNA follows: TGTGCCAGCAGTCCAAAACTAGAATTGGCGCAGTACTTC. Its translation is CASSPKLELAQYF.

The CDR3 DNA is TGTGCCAGCAGCCTTCTTAGCGGGGGGGCAGAAGAGACCCAGTACTTC. Amino acids: CASSLLSGGAEETQYF. The chain couples TRBV7-2 to TRBJ2-5; 11 positions match TRBD2. The CDR3 runs 16 residues. The V gene end was trimmed by 5 bases and the J gene end by 3 bases; junction bases not matched to a gene: 8. CDR1 and CDR2 (germline): SGHTA, FQGNSA.

This clone is classed as medium-sized. The rearrangement joins TRBV30 to TRBJ1-1, with a possible D match to TRBD1 (6 bases). The CDR3 has 14 residues. CDR1 and CDR2 (germline): GTSNPN, SVGIG (reference sequence). V lost 4 bases and J lost 2, with 14 bases in between. The CDR3 loop reads CAWTPGGLNTEAFF. DNA of the CDR3: TGTGCCTGGACCCCGGGGGGGCTAAACACTGAAGCTTTCTTT. Full variable domain (outside the CDR3, taken from reference TRBV30 and TRBJ1-1): SQTIHQWPATLVQPVGSPLSLECTVEGTSNPNLYWYRQAAGRGLQLLFYSVGIGQISSEVPQNLSASRPQDRQFILSSKKLLLSDSGFYLCAWTPGGLNTEAFFGQGTRLTVV.

The chain is built from TRBV28 and TRBJ2-1, with D maybe TRBD1 (5 bases). Trimming took off 1 base at V and 5 bases at J, with 9 bases between the two ends. Germline CDR1 and CDR2: MDHEN and SYDVKM. The CDR3 runs 14 residues. CDR3 loop: CASSLLSRDNEQFF. The DNA for the CDR3 is TGTGCCAGCAGTTTATTGAGCAGGGACAATGAGCAGTTCTTC.

This sequence joins TRBV19 and TRBJ2-3, with 7 bases aligning to TRBD1. CDR1 LNHDA and CDR2 SQIVND come from the germline V gene (reference sequence). The CDR3 spans 14 residues. V lost 2 bases and J lost 5; bases outside the gene matches: 4. The CDR3 nucleotides read TGTGCCAGTAGTATACGACAGGGTGGAGATACGCAGTATTTT. Protein product: CASSIRQGGDTQYF.

The chain joins TRBV5-1 to TRBJ1-2; D gene unclear. Germline CDR1 reads SGHRS; CDR2 reads YFSETQ. V shed 4 bases and J shed 7 bases, with 14 bases lying between them. The CDR3 has 13 residues. CDR3 DNA sequence: TGCGCCAGCAGCGGGGTCTTGGACTCTGGCTACACCTTC. The encoded protein is CASSGVLDSGYTF.

The rearrangement links TRBV6-1 to TRBJ1-5, with D unresolved. Trimming removed 4 bases at V and 4 bases at J, with 8 bases between. The CDR3 sequence is 13 residues long. Germline V gives CDR1 MNHNS, CDR2 SASEGT. Here the CDR3 DNA reads TGTGCCAGCAGTGGGGCAGCTAATCAGCCCCAGCATTTT. Translated, it gives CASSGAANQPQHF.

This clone has a handful of counts. The V and J genes are TRBV30 and TRBJ2-7; possibly TRBD1 for D (6 bases). CDR1 is GTSNPN, CDR2 SVGIG, per germline (reference sequence). The CDR3 consists of 13 residues. With 0 bases removed from V and 3 bases from J, the gap between germline ends came to 9 bases. The DNA for the CDR3 is TGTGCCTGGAGTGTAGAACAGGGCTACGAGCAGTACTTC. Protein: CAWSVEQGYEQYF.

This chain links TRBV5-1 with TRBJ2-2; D not resolved. Germline assignment: CDR1 SGHRS and CDR2 YFSETQ. V lost 0 bases and J 6 bases, leaving 12 bases between the germline ends. The CDR3 covers 15 residues. Here the CDR3 reads CASSLDSRPAGELFF. CDR3 sequence (DNA): TGCGCCAGCAGCTTGGATTCCCGGCCTGCCGGGGAGCTGTTTTTT.

This clone was seen only a few times. The chain links TRBV19 to TRBJ2-1, with TRBD2 identical over 9 bases. The CDR3 is 14 amino acids. The germline V gene has CDR1 LNHDA and CDR2 SQIVND (reference sequence). Trimming cost V 6 bases and J 6 bases; bases outside gene matches: 6. Here the CDR3 DNA reads TGTGCCAGTAGGACGCTAGCGGGGAGCAATGAGCAGTTCTTC. Translating it yields CASRTLAGSNEQFF. Supplemented by reference TRBV19 and TRBJ2-1, the full variable domain reads DGGITQSPKYLFRKEGQNVTLSCEQNLNHDAMYWYRQDPGQGLRLIYYSQIVNDFQKGDIAEGYSVSREKKESFPLTVTSAQKNPTAFYLCASRTLAGSNEQFFGPGTRLTVL.

V usage is TRBV9 and J usage is TRBJ2-7; D not resolved. Germline V gene sequence: CDR1 SGDLS, CDR2 YYNGEE. The CDR3 has 15 amino acids. V was shortened by 1 base and J by 4 bases, with 15 bases between the two germline ends. CDR3 coding DNA: TGTGCCAGCAGCGTACTTCCAGGAATTTTATACGAGCAGTACTTC. Translating it yields CASSVLPGILYEQYF.

J is TRBJ2-6 and V is TRBV6-5; D is ambiguous. The CDR3 extends over 16 amino acids. From germline, CDR1 is MNHEY and CDR2 SVGAGI. The V gene lost 4 bases and the J gene lost 3 bases, with 13 bases spanning the gap. DNA of the CDR3: TGTGCCAGCAGTTTTGGTGTCTGGAATGGGGCCAACGTCCTGACTTTC. Protein product: CASSFGVWNGANVLTF.

This CDR3 reads CASRASGTAYEQYF. The CDR3, as DNA: TGTGCCAGCAGAGCGTCCGGGACAGCCTACGAGCAGTACTTC. The V and J genes are TRBV28 and TRBJ2-7, with 7 bases that match TRBD1. The ends lost 6 bases at V and 2 bases at J; junction bases unmatched: 7. Germline V lookup: CDR1 MDHEN, CDR2 SYDVKM. The CDR3 has 14 residues.

The chain is built from TRBV25-1 and TRBJ2-1; 7 bases are shared with TRBD2. J gave up 7 bases and V 0 bases, and 12 bases lay outside the gene matches. The CDR3 length is 17 residues. Germline V gene data show CDR1 as MGHDK and CDR2 as SYGVNS. The CDR3 loop reads CASSEYPSGTGRNEQFF. The CDR3 DNA is TGTGCCAGCAGTGAATATCCCAGCGGGACCGGCCGGAATGAGCAGTTCTTC.

The genes are TRBV25-1 and TRBJ2-7; maybe TRBD2 (6 bases). This CDR3 is built from 15 residues. V was trimmed by 2 bases and J by 1 base, leaving 12 bases between them. Germline V gene sequence: CDR1 MGHDK, CDR2 SYGVNS. Here the CDR3 reads CASSEPGEVSYEQYF. CDR3 DNA: TGTGCCAGCAGTGAACCGGGGGAGGTGTCCTACGAGCAGTACTTC.

The chain has TRBV28 and TRBJ2-7, with 7 bases lining up with TRBD2. V lost 6 bases to trimming and J lost 2 bases; unmatched junction nucleotides: 7. This CDR3 region has 14 residues. CDR1 and CDR2 from the germline V gene are MDHEN and SYDVKM. CDR3 amino acids: CASRIRGDAYEQYF. CDR3 nucleotide sequence: TGTGCCAGCAGGATACGGGGGGACGCCTACGAGCAGTACTTC.

The CDR3 here is CASTPEGRQAGVKTQYF. The CDR3 DNA reads as TGTGCCAGTACTCCAGAGGGCAGGCAGGCGGGAGTTAAGACCCAGTACTTC. The chain combines TRBV19 with TRBJ2-5; the match to TRBD2 covers 7 bases. This CDR3 comprises 17 residues. Germline CDR1 reads LNHDA; CDR2 reads SQIVND (reference sequence). Trimming took 7 bases from V and 6 from J; bases not matched to a gene: 20.

The V call is TRBV6-5, the J call TRBJ1-3; 7 bases match TRBD1. The length of the CDR3 is 16 residues. Germline lookup yields CDR1 MNHEY and CDR2 SVGAGI. Unmatched junction bases numbered 4, after V lost 0 bases and J lost 2 bases. The CDR3 loop is CASSYSPTGAGNTIYF. The CDR3 DNA is TGTGCCAGCAGTTACTCACCAACAGGGGCTGGAAACACCATATATTTT.

The V call is TRBV7-2, the J call TRBJ1-5; D ambiguous. Germline V lookup: CDR1 SGHTA, CDR2 FQGNSA. The CDR3 length is 16 residues. V was clipped by 2 bases and J by 0 bases, with 11 bases between them. The CDR3 DNA reads as TGTGCCAGCAGCTTACTCCCTAGTAGTAGCAATCAGCCCCAGCATTTT. Its protein is CASSLLPSSSNQPQHF.

The chain recombines TRBV6-1 with TRBJ2-1; the D gene is possibly TRBD1 (5 bases). CDR1 and CDR2 (germline): MNHNS, SASEGT. CDR3 size: 17 residues. Trimming cost V 1 base and J 3 bases, with 16 bases left between them. The CDR3 nucleotides are TGTGCCAGCAGTGAAGTCACAGGTTGGGCGCTCTACAATGAGCAGTTCTTC. Translated: CASSEVTGWALYNEQFF.

DNA of the CDR3: TGTGCCTGGAGTGTACTTGGCCACGATGAAAAACTGTTTTTT. It encodes CAWSVLGHDEKLFF. The V call is TRBV30, the J call TRBJ1-4, with unresolved D. The V and J ends lost 0 bases and 6 bases respectively, with 11 bases between them. The CDR3 is 14 amino acids. The V gene's germline CDR1 is GTSNPN and CDR2 SVGIG (reference sequence).